This T cell receptor beta chain was obtained from a study of Graves' ophthalmopathy and Graves' hyperthyroidism. Ophthalmopathy absent within 18 months of follow-up marked hyperthyroidism as stable. Newly diagnosed hyperthyroidism donors, aged 18 to 65, duration under 2 months. This clonotype was seen at least ten times. From RNA, the CDR3 regions of TCR beta chains were amplified and sequenced. First-round RT-PCR relied on HTBI primers, and a second-round multiplex PCR came next. One entry per CDR3 protein, called by TCRdb with MiXCR from the multiplex PCR reads. The table has 300,000 to 450,000 distinct CDR3 sequences, about 18% seen once; the top ten hold 2.4%. The sample consisted of peripheral blood. This TCR derives from an adult woman with stable Graves' hyperthyroidism.

CDR3 in amino acids: CASRDGTGMFQPQHF. The CDR3, as DNA: TGTGCCAGCAGGGACGGGACAGGGATGTTTCAGCCCCAGCATTTT. The chain combines TRBV28 with TRBJ1-5, with 9 bases identical to TRBD1. The CDR3 covers 15 residues. Germline V gene lookup returns CDR1 MDHEN and CDR2 SYDVKM. V was pared by 6 bases and J by 6 bases, with 9 bases of the junction left unmatched.